This is a list of T cell receptor beta chains from one sample in a study of naive CD8 T cells in extremely preterm neonates. The protocol was immunoSEQ multiplex PCR, while the TCRdb copy is restricted to in-frame clones and leaves out a portion. The sample shows 21,000 or so clones, around 88% of them seen only once. Sequencing was done on a sample of naive CD8+ T cells from cord blood. The receptors were gathered from a boy who was born preterm. Each CDR3 is given with its conserved first and last residue. Fields, in order: V gene, clone size, J gene, D gene, CDR3 length, CDR3 protein, CDR3 DNA. A D gene is named only where the DNA matches it firmly. Not every row has a clone size; where given, it reads once, few, many or a size class.

>TRBV7-3|NA|TRBJ2-1|TRBD2|12
CARLAGGNEQFF
TGTGCCAGACTAGCGGGGGGCAATGAGCAGTTCTTC
>TRBV19|NA|TRBJ2-7|NA|14
CASSSGGALYEQYF
TGTGCCAGTAGTAGCGGGGGCGCCCTTTACGAGCAGTACTTC
>TRBV4-1|NA|TRBJ2-7|TRBD1|15
CASSQARTGGYEQYF
TGCGCCAGCAGCCAAGCGAGGACAGGGGGCTACGAGCAGTACTTC
>TRBV9|NA|TRBJ1-2|TRBD1|15
CASSVGSGGTYGYTF
TGTGCCAGCAGCGTTGGGTCAGGGGGCACCTATGGCTACACCTTC
>TRBV28|NA|TRBJ1-3|NA|14
CASSFAGDGNTIYF
TGTGCCAGCAGTTTCGCAGGGGATGGAAACACCATATATTTT
>TRBV23-1|NA|TRBJ1-1|NA|12
CASSHLTGWAFF
TGCGCCAGCAGTCATCTGACAGGTTGGGCTTTCTTT
>TRBV11-1|NA|TRBJ1-2|TRBD1|13
CASSRQGAFGYTF
TGTGCCAGCAGCCGACAGGGGGCTTTTGGCTACACCTTC
>TRBV9|NA|TRBJ2-2|NA|14
CASSVGQDTGELFF
TGTGCCAGCAGCGTAGGACAGGACACCGGGGAGCTGTTTTTT
>TRBV19|NA|TRBJ1-1|TRBD1|14
CASSIAGQGTEAFF
TGTGCCAGTAGTATAGCGGGACAGGGCACTGAAGCTTTCTTT
>TRBV6-5|NA|TRBJ1-1|NA|14
CASSYSTGNTEAFF
TGTGCCAGCAGTTACTCGACAGGGAACACTGAAGCTTTCTTT
>TRBV6-5|NA|TRBJ2-1|NA|14
CASSYSQGYNEQFF
TGTGCCAGCAGTTACTCTCAGGGGTACAATGAGCAGTTCTTC
>TRBV7-2|NA|TRBJ2-7|NA|14
CASSLGTLTYEQYF
TGTGCCAGCAGCTTAGGGACTCTAACCTACGAGCAGTACTTC
>TRBV2|NA|TRBJ1-5|NA|14
CASSRQNSNQPQHF
TGTGCCAGCAGCCGACAGAATAGCAATCAGCCCCAGCATTTT
>TRBV7-2|NA|TRBJ2-7|NA|14
CASSLAGSSYEQYF
TGTGCCAGCAGCTTAGCCGGGTCTTCCTACGAGCAGTACTTC
>TRBV4-2|NA|TRBJ2-7|TRBD2|17
CASSQGDLAGFSYEQYF
TGTGCCAGCAGCCAAGGAGACCTAGCGGGGTTCTCCTACGAGCAGTACTTC
>TRBV27|NA|TRBJ2-7|NA|14
CASRAGTNSYEQYF
TGTGCCAGCAGGGCCGGGACAAACTCCTACGAGCAGTACTTC
>TRBV7-9|NA|TRBJ2-3|TRBD2|16
CASGVGGDSSTDTQYF
TGTGCCAGCGGGGTCGGGGGGGACTCTAGCACAGATACGCAGTATTTT
>TRBV27|NA|TRBJ2-2|NA|11
CASSLAGELFF
TGTGCCAGCAGTCTAGCCGGGGAGCTGTTTTTT
>TRBV10-3|NA|TRBJ2-1|NA|11
CAIQRVNEQFF
TGTGCCATCCAGCGAGTCAATGAGCAGTTCTTC
>TRBV6-6|NA|TRBJ2-5|TRBD1|14
CASSWTGYQETQYF
TGTGCCAGCAGCTGGACAGGGTACCAAGAGACCCAGTACTTC
>TRBV15|NA|TRBJ2-7|TRBD1|15
CATSRLEDRVYEQYF
TGTGCCACCAGCAGGCTAGAGGACAGGGTCTACGAGCAGTACTTC
>TRBV5-1|NA|TRBJ2-7|TRBD1|14
CASSAGTGGYEQYF
TGCGCCAGCAGCGCCGGGACAGGGGGCTACGAGCAGTACTTC
>TRBV9|NA|TRBJ1-4|NA|12
CASSVDNEKLFF
TGTGCCAGCAGCGTAGACAATGAAAAACTGTTTTTT
>TRBV12-5|once|TRBJ1-2|TRBD1|13
CASGLGQGVGYTF
TGTGCTAGTGGTTTGGGACAGGGGGTTGGCTACACCTTC
>TRBV5-1|NA|TRBJ2-7|NA|16
CASSLGQGEAFYEQYF
TGCGCCAGCAGCTTGGGGCAAGGGGAAGCCTTCTACGAGCAGTACTTC
>TRBV4-3|NA|TRBJ2-1|TRBD1|14
CASSQDRGRNEQFF
TGCGCCAGCAGCCAAGACAGGGGGCGCAATGAGCAGTTCTTC
>TRBV14|NA|TRBJ2-7|NA|13
CASSPDSSYEQYF
TGTGCCAGCAGCCCGGACTCTTCCTACGAGCAGTACTTC
>TRBV5-6|NA|TRBJ2-2|NA|14
CASSLGQNTGELFF
TGTGCCAGCAGCTTGGGACAAAACACCGGGGAGCTGTTTTTT
>TRBV29-1|once|TRBJ2-1|NA|12
CSVADRDNEQFF
TGCAGCGTTGCGGACAGAGACAATGAGCAGTTCTTC
>TRBV19|few|TRBJ2-3|NA|12
CASSTSTDTQYF
TGTGCCAGTAGTACTAGCACAGATACGCAGTATTTT
>TRBV19|few|TRBJ1-6|NA|12
CASRDLDSPLHF
TGTGCCAGTAGGGACCTCGATTCACCCCTCCACTTT
>TRBV19|NA|TRBJ2-3|NA|13
CASSIPGADTQYF
TGTGCCAGTAGTATACCAGGGGCAGATACGCAGTATTTT
>TRBV4-2|few|TRBJ2-7|TRBD1|12
CASGDSSYEQYF
TGTGCCAGCGGGGACAGCTCCTACGAGCAGTACTTC
>TRBV29-1|NA|TRBJ2-2|TRBD1|14
CSVEGQGNTGELFF
TGCAGCGTTGAAGGACAGGGGAACACCGGGGAGCTGTTTTTT
>TRBV9|few|TRBJ1-6|TRBD1|12
CASSAGGSPLHF
TGTGCCAGCAGCGCAGGGGGTTCACCCCTCCACTTT
>TRBV7-6|NA|TRBJ2-3|NA|14
CASSFRASTDTQYF
TGTGCCAGCAGCTTTAGAGCTAGCACAGATACGCAGTATTTT
>TRBV6-5|NA|TRBJ2-3|NA|13
CASSYFSTDTQYF
TGTGCCAGCAGTTATTTTAGCACAGATACGCAGTATTTT
>TRBV9|NA|TRBJ1-6|TRBD1|14
CASSVGQGNSPLHF
TGTGCCAGCAGCGTAGGACAGGGGAATTCACCCCTCCACTTT
>TRBV27|few|TRBJ1-6|NA|14
CASSLQGYNSPLHF
TGTGCCAGCAGTTTACAGGGGTATAATTCACCCCTCCACTTT
>TRBV4-2|NA|TRBJ2-7|NA|13
CASSQGTNYEQYF
TGTGCCAGCAGCCAAGGGACAAACTACGAGCAGTACTTC
>TRBV20-1|once|TRBJ2-3|NA|11
CSARLADTQYF
TGCAGTGCTAGACTAGCAGATACGCAGTATTTT
>TRBV27|NA|TRBJ2-1|TRBD2|15
CASSLAGGSYNEQFF
TGTGCCAGCAGTTTAGCGGGGGGGTCCTACAATGAGCAGTTCTTC
>TRBV7-3|NA|TRBJ2-3|TRBD2|13
CASSFLAGDTQYF
TGTGCCAGCAGCTTTCTAGCGGGGGATACGCAGTATTTT
>TRBV7-6|NA|TRBJ2-3|NA|12
CASSLGTDTQYF
TGTGCCAGCAGCTTAGGCACAGATACGCAGTATTTT
>TRBV27|few|TRBJ2-3|TRBD1|14
CASSWTGGTDTQYF
TGTGCCAGCAGTTGGACAGGGGGCACAGATACGCAGTATTTT
>TRBV13|NA|TRBJ1-3|NA|14
CASSLGGSGNTIYF
TGTGCCAGCAGCTTAGGGGGCTCTGGAAACACCATATATTTT
>TRBV2|NA|TRBJ1-6|TRBD1|18
CASSVIYGDSLYNSPLHF
TGTGCCAGCAGTGTTATTTACGGGGACAGCCTCTATAATTCACCCCTCCACTTT
>TRBV19|once|TRBJ2-4|NA|11
CASSLHTIQYF
TGTGCCAGTAGTTTGCACACCATTCAGTACTTC
>TRBV5-8|NA|TRBJ2-7|TRBD2|15
CASSLAVSGGYEQYF
TGTGCCAGCAGCTTGGCCGTTAGCGGGGGCTACGAGCAGTACTTC
>TRBV29-1|NA|TRBJ2-7|NA|12
CSVEDRVYEQYF
TGCAGCGTTGAAGACAGGGTTTACGAGCAGTACTTC
>TRBV4-1|once|TRBJ2-1|TRBD2|14
CASGRGLAVNEQFF
TGCGCCAGCGGACGGGGACTAGCGGTCAATGAGCAGTTCTTC
>TRBV7-2|NA|TRBJ2-7|TRBD2|15
CASSLDGASGDEQYF
TGTGCCAGCAGCTTAGACGGGGCTAGCGGGGACGAGCAGTACTTC